A single T cell receptor beta chain is shown here with its context. This clonotype has ten or more counts. The antigen it binds to is not known. The input lacks base qualities; no much larger clone sits a single base away. This entry belongs to a study of breast tumors, draining lymph nodes, adjacent tissues listed by TCRdb under 2016. About the investigation overall: TCR beta repertoires were compared across tumor, adjacent nontumor tissue and axillary lymph nodes obtained from breast cancer patients. The study aimed to assess the relationships and possible T-cell exchange between tumor, surrounding tissue and draining lymph node repertoires in human breast cancer. Broader findings and caveats from the paper: Rather than being directly demonstrated, the conclusion that tumor T cells originate in lymph nodes was presented as consistent with a hypothesis. Tumor and nontumor tissue repertoires were significantly more similar in luminal-like than in basal-like breast cancer. Tumor T-cell repertoires showed less diversity than lymph node repertoires and more diversity than nontumor tissue repertoires, and tumor T-cell repertoires showed preferential V and J gene usage. A scenario in which most tumor T cells derive from the lymph node and then expand within tumor tissue was judged to be consistent with the data.

From its cysteine to its phenylalanine, the CDR3 spans 15 amino acids. Only the CDR3 DNA is retained, 45 bases long and in frame from the first base. V is trimmed back by 6 bases and J by 7 bases, and the junction contains 12 bases that no gene match accounts for. The data were produced on an Illumina HiSeq 2000. Multiplex PCR amplification was used to build the TCR beta chain libraries. The amplified TCR beta chain products were analyzed by high-throughput sequencing. TCRdb ran its own pipeline on the public reads, namely fastp trimming at Q25 and MiXCR clone calling, and kept in-frame beta chains. Each entry is one CDR3 protein sequence, shown with its most common DNA and genes. This sample comprises about 300,000 distinct CDR3 sequences, 30% of them detected only once. The ten largest make up 1.1% of the sample. Lymph node samples were obtained from the axillary draining lymph nodes of breast cancer patients.

The receptor chain draws on TRBV12-3 or TRBV12-4 and TRBJ2-5, with TRBD1 identical over 9 junction bases. The sequence was obtained from a female donor with breast cancer. Some clones in this sample may be carry-over from other donors' samples. Sequencing input: axillary lymph node tissue. The DNA sequence reads TGTGCCAGCAGCCTTGGACAGGGGCTGGTGGGGACCCAGTACTTC. This translates into CASSLGQGLVGTQYF.